What follows describes a single TCR beta chain. The entry originates in a study of blood T cell repertoires in COVID-19. Overall study context: Samples taken during acute and convalescent COVID-19 were collected in the United States, Italy and Spain. T cells, B-cell-depleted T cells, or PBMCs supplied cDNA or gDNA.

TCRdb's copy holds only in-frame clones and misses some; the assay was immunoSEQ multiplex PCR. The data contain 200,000 to 250,000 clones, 80% to 90% of them singletons. V shed 0 bases and J shed 6 bases, with 6 bases lying between them. The CDR3 runs 12 residues. The V gene's germline CDR1 is SEHNR and CDR2 FQNEAQ (reference sequence). Sequenced: peripheral blood. This sequence originates from a man in his forties with acute or convalescent COVID-19. The rearrangement uses TRBV7-9 and TRBJ2-7; D remains ambiguous. The DNA for the CDR3 is TGTGCCAGCAGCTTAGCCCCGGTCGAGCAGTACTTC. Translation gives CASSLAPVEQYF.